A single TCR beta chain is shown here with its context. Per the original data handling: Estimation of nucleated cell counts was performed using reference gene primer amplification. Assay: immunoSEQ multiplex PCR; the TCRdb copy retains only in-frame clones and omits some. The V and J calls and clone size were taken over from that table, and D and trimming were inferred from the DNA. The sample shows approximately 110,000 clones, around 83% of them seen only once. This sample was included in a study of blood T cell repertoires in COVID-19. Study details: PBMCs, B-cell-depleted T cells, or T cells were the source of the cDNA or gDNA that made up the material.

The CDR3 is 15 amino acids. V gave up 4 bases and J gave up 1 base; unmatched junction bases: 4. CDR1 is SGHRS and CDR2 is YFSETQ in the germline V gene. The TCR comes from a human donor in a cohort sampled during active COVID-19. The genes are TRBV5-1 and TRBJ2-1; 8 bases are shared with TRBD2. Sample: peripheral blood. CDR3 sequence (DNA): TGCGCCAGCAGCCCGGGGGGGCAATCCTACAATGAGCAGTTCTTC. Amino acids: CASSPGGQSYNEQFF. Full variable domain (remainder filled in from reference TRBV5-1 and TRBJ2-1): KAGVTQTPRYLIKTRGQQVTLSCSPISGHRSVSWYQQTPGQGLQFLFEYFSETQRNKGNFPGRFSGRQFSNSRSEMNVSTLELGDSALYLCASSPGGQSYNEQFFGPGTRLTVL.